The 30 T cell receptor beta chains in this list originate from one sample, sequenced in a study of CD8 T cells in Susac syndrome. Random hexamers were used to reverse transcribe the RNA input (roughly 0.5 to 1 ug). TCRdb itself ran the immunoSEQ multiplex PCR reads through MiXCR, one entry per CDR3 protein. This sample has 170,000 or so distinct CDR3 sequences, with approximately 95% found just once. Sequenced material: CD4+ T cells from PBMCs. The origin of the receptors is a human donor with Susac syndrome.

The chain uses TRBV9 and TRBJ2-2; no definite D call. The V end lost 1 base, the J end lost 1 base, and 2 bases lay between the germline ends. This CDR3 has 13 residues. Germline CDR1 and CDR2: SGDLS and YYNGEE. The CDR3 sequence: CASSVQNTGELFF. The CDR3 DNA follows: TGTGCCAGCAGCGTACAGAACACCGGGGAGCTGTTTTTT.

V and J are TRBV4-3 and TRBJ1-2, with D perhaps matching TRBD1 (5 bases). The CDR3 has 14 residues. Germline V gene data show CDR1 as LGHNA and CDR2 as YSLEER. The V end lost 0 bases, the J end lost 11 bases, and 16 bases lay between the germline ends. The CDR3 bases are TGCGCCAGCAGCCAAGATCGGGGGGAATCCAGATACACCTTC. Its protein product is CASSQDRGESRYTF.

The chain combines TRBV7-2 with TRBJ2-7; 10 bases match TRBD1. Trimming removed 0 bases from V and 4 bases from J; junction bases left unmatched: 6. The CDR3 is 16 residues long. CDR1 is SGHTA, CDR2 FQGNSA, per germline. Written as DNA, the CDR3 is TGTGCCAGCAGCTTAGCCTTGGGACAGGGGTTTTACGAGCAGTACTTC. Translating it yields CASSLALGQGFYEQYF.

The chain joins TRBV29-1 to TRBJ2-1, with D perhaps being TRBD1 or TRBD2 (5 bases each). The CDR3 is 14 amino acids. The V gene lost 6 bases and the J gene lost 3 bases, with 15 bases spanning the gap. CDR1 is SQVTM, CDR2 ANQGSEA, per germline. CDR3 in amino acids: CSVRAGGGYNEQFF. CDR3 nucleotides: TGCAGCGTAAGAGCAGGTGGGGGCTACAATGAGCAGTTCTTC.

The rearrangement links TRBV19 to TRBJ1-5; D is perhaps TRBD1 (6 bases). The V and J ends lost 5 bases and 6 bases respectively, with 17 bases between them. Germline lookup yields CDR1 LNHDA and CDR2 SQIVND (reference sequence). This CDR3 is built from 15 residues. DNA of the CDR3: TGTGCCAGTAGTCGCTCCCGGGACACCCCTCAGCCCCAGCATTTT. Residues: CASSRSRDTPQPQHF.

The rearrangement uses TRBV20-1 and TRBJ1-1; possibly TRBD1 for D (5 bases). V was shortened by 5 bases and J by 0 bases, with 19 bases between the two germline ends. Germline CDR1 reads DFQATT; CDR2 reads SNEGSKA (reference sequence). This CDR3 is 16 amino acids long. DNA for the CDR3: TGCAGTGCTTCTAGAGCAGGGCCACTTATGAACACTGAAGCTTTCTTT. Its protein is CSASRAGPLMNTEAFF.

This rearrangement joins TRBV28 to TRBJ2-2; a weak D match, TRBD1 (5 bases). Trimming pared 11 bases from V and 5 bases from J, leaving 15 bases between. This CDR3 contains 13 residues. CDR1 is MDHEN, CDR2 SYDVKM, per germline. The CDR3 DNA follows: TGTGCCGCCACAGGTTCCATGACCGGGGAGCTGTTTTTT. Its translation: CAATGSMTGELFF.

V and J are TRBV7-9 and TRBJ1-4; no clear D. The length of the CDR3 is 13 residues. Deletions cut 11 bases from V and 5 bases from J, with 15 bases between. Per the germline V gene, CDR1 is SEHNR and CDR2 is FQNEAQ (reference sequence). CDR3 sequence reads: CACTRILNEKLFF. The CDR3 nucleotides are TGTGCCTGCACAAGAATACTCAATGAAAAACTGTTTTTT.

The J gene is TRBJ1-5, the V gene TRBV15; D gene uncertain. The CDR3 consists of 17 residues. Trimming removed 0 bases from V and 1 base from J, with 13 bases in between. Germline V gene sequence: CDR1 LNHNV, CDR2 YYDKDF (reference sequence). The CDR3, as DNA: TGTGCCACCAGCAGAGATTTAATTATGGAGAGCAATCAGCCCCAGCATTTT. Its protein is CATSRDLIMESNQPQHF.

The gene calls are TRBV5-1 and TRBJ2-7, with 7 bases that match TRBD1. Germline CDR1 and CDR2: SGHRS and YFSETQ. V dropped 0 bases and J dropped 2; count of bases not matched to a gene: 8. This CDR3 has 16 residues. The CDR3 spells CASSLASTGPAYEQYF. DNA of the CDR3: TGCGCCAGCAGCTTGGCCTCGACAGGGCCGGCCTACGAGCAGTACTTC.

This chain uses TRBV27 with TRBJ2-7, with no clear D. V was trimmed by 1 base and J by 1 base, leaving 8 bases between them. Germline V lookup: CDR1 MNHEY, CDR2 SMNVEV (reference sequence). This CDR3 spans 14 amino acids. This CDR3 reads CASSLFGESYEQYF. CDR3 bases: TGTGCCAGCAGTTTATTCGGCGAGTCCTACGAGCAGTACTTC.

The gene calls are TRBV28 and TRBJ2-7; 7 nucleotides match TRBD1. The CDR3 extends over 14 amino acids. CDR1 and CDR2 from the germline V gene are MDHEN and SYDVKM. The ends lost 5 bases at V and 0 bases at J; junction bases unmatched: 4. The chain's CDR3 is CASSRQGLSYEQYF. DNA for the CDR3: TGTGCCAGCAGTCGACAGGGCCTCTCCTACGAGCAGTACTTC.

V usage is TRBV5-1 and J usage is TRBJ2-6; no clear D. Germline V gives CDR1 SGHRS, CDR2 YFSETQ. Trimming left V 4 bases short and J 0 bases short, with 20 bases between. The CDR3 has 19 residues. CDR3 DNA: TGCGCCAGCAGCCCCCAAACCTTCACCCCCTTCTCTGGGGCCAACGTCCTGACTTTC. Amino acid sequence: CASSPQTFTPFSGANVLTF.

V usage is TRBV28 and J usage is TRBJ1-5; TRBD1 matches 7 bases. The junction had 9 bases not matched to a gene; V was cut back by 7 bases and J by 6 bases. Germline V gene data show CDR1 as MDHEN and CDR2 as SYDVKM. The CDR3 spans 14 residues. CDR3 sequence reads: CASTLRQGSQPQHF. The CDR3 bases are TGTGCCAGCACCCTAAGACAGGGAAGTCAGCCCCAGCATTTT.

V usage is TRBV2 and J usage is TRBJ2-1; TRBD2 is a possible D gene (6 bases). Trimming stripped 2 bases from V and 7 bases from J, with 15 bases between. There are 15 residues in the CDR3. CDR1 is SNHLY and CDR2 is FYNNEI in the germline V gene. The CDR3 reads CASSERLGFRNEQFF. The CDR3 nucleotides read TGTGCCAGCAGTGAACGACTAGGATTTCGGAATGAGCAGTTCTTC.

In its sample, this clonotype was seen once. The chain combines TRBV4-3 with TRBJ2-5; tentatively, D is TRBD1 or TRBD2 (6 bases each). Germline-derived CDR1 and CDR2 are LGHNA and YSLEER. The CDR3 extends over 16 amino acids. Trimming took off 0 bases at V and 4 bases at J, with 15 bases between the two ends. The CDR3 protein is CASSQDRGAHGETQYF. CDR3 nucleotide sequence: TGCGCCAGCAGCCAAGATAGGGGGGCCCACGGAGAGACCCAGTACTTC.

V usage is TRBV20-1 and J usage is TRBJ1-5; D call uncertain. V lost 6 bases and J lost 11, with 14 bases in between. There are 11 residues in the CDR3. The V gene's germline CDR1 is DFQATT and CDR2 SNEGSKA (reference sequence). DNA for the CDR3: TGCAGTGCGGATCAAGGCCGCGCCCAGCATTTT. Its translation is CSADQGRAQHF.

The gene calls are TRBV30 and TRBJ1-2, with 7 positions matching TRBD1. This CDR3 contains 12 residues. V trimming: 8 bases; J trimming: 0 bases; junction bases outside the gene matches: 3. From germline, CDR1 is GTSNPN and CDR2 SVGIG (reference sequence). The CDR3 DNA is TGTGCCCGGGACAGCTCTAACTATGGCTACACCTTC. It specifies CARDSSNYGYTF.

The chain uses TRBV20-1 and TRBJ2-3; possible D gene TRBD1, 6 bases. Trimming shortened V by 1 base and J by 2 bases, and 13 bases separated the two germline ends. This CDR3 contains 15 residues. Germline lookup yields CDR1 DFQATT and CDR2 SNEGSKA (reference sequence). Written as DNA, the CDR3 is TGCAGTGCTAGAGGAAAGAGGGGGACCACAGATACGCAGTATTTT. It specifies CSARGKRGTTDTQYF.

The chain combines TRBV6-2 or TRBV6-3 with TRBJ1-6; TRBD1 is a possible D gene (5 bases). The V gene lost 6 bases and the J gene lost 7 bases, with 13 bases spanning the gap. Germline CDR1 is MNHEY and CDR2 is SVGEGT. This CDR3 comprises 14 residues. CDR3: CASSLDGTNSPLHF. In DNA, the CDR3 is TGTGCCAGCAGCCTGGACGGGACCAATTCACCCCTCCACTTT.

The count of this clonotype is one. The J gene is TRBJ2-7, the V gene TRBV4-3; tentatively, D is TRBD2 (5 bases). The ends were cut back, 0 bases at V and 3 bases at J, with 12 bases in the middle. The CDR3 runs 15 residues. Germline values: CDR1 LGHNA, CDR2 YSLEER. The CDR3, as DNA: TGCGCCAGCAGCCAAGATGTGCAGCGGTACTACGAGCAGTACTTC. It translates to CASSQDVQRYYEQYF.

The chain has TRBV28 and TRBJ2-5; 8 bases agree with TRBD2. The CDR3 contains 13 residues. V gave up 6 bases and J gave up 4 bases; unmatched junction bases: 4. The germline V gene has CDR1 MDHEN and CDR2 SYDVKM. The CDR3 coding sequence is TGTGCCAGCAGCTCCAGCGGGAGAGAGACCCAGTACTTC. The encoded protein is CASSSSGRETQYF. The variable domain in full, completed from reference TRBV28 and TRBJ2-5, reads DVKVTQSSRYLVKRTGEKVFLECVQDMDHENMFWYRQDPGLGLRLIYFSYDVKMKEKGDIPEGYSVSREKKERFSLILESASTNQTSMYLCASSSSGRETQYFGPGTRLLVL.

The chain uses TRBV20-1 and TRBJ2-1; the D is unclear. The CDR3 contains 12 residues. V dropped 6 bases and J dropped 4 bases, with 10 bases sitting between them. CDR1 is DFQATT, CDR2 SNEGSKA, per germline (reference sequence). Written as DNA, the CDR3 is TGCAGTGCCCCGCTGCGGTACAATGAGCAGTTCTTC. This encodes CSAPLRYNEQFF.

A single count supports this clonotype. This CDR3 is CASRPGVAGGDTQYF. The CDR3, as DNA: TGTGCCAGCCGGCCGGGGGTAGCGGGAGGAGATACGCAGTATTTT. The chain is built from TRBV19 and TRBJ2-3; 10 bases fit TRBD2. V shed 9 bases, J shed 5 bases, and the junction held 11 bases outside the gene matches. The CDR3 length is 15 residues. Looked up from germline, CDR1 is LNHDA and CDR2 is SQIVND (reference sequence).

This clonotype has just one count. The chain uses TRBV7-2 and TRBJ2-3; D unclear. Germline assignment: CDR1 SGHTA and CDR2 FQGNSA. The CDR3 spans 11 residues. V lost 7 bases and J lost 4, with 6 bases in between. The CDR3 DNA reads TGTGCCAGCAAAGATGCAGATACGCAGTATTTT. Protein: CASKDADTQYF.

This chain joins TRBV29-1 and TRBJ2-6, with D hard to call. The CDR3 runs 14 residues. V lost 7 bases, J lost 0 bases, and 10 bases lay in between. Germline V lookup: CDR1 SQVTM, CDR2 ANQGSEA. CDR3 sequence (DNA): TGCAGCGCTCGTGAGATCTCTGGGGCCAACGTCCTGACTTTC. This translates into CSAREISGANVLTF.

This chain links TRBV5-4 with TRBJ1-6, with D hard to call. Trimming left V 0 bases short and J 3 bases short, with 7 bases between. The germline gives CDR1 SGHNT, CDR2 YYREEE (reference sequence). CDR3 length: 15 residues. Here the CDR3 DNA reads TGTGCCAGCAGCTTGGGGGAGGGCTATAATTCACCCCTCCACTTT. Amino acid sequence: CASSLGEGYNSPLHF.

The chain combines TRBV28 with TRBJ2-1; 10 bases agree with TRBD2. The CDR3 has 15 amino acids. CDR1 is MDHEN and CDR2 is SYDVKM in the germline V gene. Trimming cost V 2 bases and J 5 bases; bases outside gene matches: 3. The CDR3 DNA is TGTGCCAGCAGTTTAGGGCTAGCGGGAGACAATGAGCAGTTCTTC. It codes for CASSLGLAGDNEQFF.

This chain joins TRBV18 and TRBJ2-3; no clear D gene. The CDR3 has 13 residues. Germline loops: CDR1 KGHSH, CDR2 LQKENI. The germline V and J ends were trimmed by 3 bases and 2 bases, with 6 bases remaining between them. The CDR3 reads CASSPVPTDTQYF. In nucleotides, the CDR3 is TGTGCCAGCTCACCCGTCCCCACAGATACGCAGTATTTT.

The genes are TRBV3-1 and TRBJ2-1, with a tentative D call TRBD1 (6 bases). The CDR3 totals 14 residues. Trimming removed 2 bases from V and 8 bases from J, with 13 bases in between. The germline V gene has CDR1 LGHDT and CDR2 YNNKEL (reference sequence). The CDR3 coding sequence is TGTGCCAGCAGCCAACAAAAACAGGGCCATGAGCAGTTCTTC. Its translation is CASSQQKQGHEQFF.